Listed below are T cell receptor beta chains from one sample, sequenced in a study of blood T cell repertoires in COVID-19. Generated by immunoSEQ multiplex PCR, the TCRdb table keeps only in-frame clones and is missing some. The sample contains under 250,000 clones, approximately 80% of which appear only once. Input material: peripheral blood. The receptors stem from a middle-aged man with acute or convalescent COVID-19. CDR3s include the opening cysteine and the closing phenylalanine or tryptophan. The D gene is left open where the match is weak. Where a row states a size, it is once, few, many or the class of an expanded clone; other rows omit it.

clone size: once; V gene: TRBV6-5; D gene: NA; J gene: TRBJ2-3; CDR3 protein: CATRKAVTPTDTQYF; CDR3 DNA: TGTGCCACCCGAAAAGCGGTAACTCCCACAGATACGCAGTATTTT
clone size: NA; V gene: TRBV7-9; D gene: NA; J gene: TRBJ1-1; CDR3 protein: CASSLLAGANTEAFF; CDR3 DNA: TGTGCCAGCAGCTTACTGGCCGGAGCGAACACTGAAGCTTTCTTT
clone size: NA; V gene: TRBV6-2/TRBV6-3; D gene: NA; J gene: TRBJ2-1; CDR3 protein: CASSTPATGNEQFF; CDR3 DNA: TGTGCCAGCAGTACACCAGCAACGGGAAATGAGCAGTTCTTC
clone size: few; V gene: TRBV5-4; D gene: NA; J gene: TRBJ1-1; CDR3 protein: CASSFTTGTTEAFF; CDR3 DNA: TGTGCCAGCAGCTTCACTACGGGAACAACTGAAGCTTTCTTT
clone size: NA; V gene: TRBV7-6; D gene: TRBD2; J gene: TRBJ2-1; CDR3 protein: CASTKTAGGYNEQFF; CDR3 DNA: TGTGCCAGCACCAAGACAGCGGGAGGCTACAATGAGCAGTTCTTC
clone size: NA; V gene: TRBV19; D gene: TRBD1; J gene: TRBJ2-1; CDR3 protein: CASSTPPGQGVNEQFF; CDR3 DNA: TGTGCCAGTAGTACCCCCCCGGGACAGGGGGTAAATGAGCAGTTCTTC
clone size: NA; V gene: TRBV5-1; D gene: NA; J gene: TRBJ2-7; CDR3 protein: CASSSGLSVYEQYF; CDR3 DNA: TGCGCCAGCAGCTCGGGACTGAGCGTCTACGAGCAGTACTTC
clone size: NA; V gene: TRBV3-1/TRBV3-2; D gene: NA; J gene: TRBJ1-4; CDR3 protein: CASSQVRQAELFF; CDR3 DNA: TGTGCCAGCAGCCAAGTCCGACAGGCGGAACTGTTTTTT
clone size: few; V gene: TRBV7-2; D gene: NA; J gene: TRBJ1-6; CDR3 protein: CASSSQGGTNSPLHF; CDR3 DNA: TGTGCCAGCAGCTCCCAAGGAGGGACCAATTCACCCCTCCACTTT
clone size: NA; V gene: TRBV6-2/TRBV6-3; D gene: NA; J gene: TRBJ2-7; CDR3 protein: CASSYSSGLLPDEQYF; CDR3 DNA: TGTGCCAGCAGTTACTCGTCGGGACTCCTCCCGGACGAGCAGTACTTC
clone size: NA; V gene: TRBV11-2; D gene: TRBD2; J gene: TRBJ2-7; CDR3 protein: CASSSGVGEGPYEQYF; CDR3 DNA: TGTGCCAGCAGCTCCGGGGTAGGGGAGGGGCCCTACGAGCAGTACTTC
clone size: NA; V gene: TRBV4-1; D gene: NA; J gene: TRBJ1-6; CDR3 protein: CASSQVGGTNSPLHF; CDR3 DNA: TGCGCCAGCAGCCAGGTGGGCGGGACTAATTCACCCCTCCACTTT
clone size: NA; V gene: TRBV27; D gene: NA; J gene: TRBJ2-7; CDR3 protein: CASSLRGTDTYEQYF; CDR3 DNA: TGTGCCAGCAGTTTACGGGGGACAGACACCTACGAGCAGTACTTC
clone size: NA; V gene: TRBV19; D gene: NA; J gene: TRBJ1-2; CDR3 protein: CASSILGTTNYGYTF; CDR3 DNA: TGTGCCAGTAGTATCCTGGGGACAACAAACTATGGCTACACCTTC
clone size: once; V gene: TRBV19; D gene: TRBD1; J gene: TRBJ1-4; CDR3 protein: CASSGGTAEKLFF; CDR3 DNA: TGTGCCAGTAGTGGGGGGACAGCTGAAAAACTGTTTTTT
clone size: NA; V gene: TRBV12-5; D gene: TRBD1; J gene: TRBJ1-1; CDR3 protein: CASGLHSGQMNTEAFF; CDR3 DNA: TGTGCTAGTGGTTTACACTCGGGACAGATGAACACTGAAGCTTTCTTT
clone size: NA; V gene: TRBV7-2; D gene: TRBD2; J gene: TRBJ2-7; CDR3 protein: CASSLADAGGPSNEQYF; CDR3 DNA: TGTGCCAGCAGCTTAGCTGACGCGGGAGGGCCCTCAAACGAGCAGTACTTC
clone size: NA; V gene: TRBV21-1; D gene: NA; J gene: TRBJ1-6; CDR3 protein: CASSKWGPYNSPLHF; CDR3 DNA: TGTGCCAGCAGCAAGTGGGGCCCCTATAATTCACCCCTCCACTTT
clone size: NA; V gene: TRBV6-5; D gene: NA; J gene: TRBJ1-1; CDR3 protein: CASSYGGTMNTEAFF; CDR3 DNA: TGTGCCAGCAGTTACGGGGGGACCATGAACACTGAAGCTTTCTTT
clone size: NA; V gene: TRBV27; D gene: TRBD1; J gene: TRBJ1-3; CDR3 protein: CASSQTLRQGYGNTIYF; CDR3 DNA: TGTGCCAGCAGCCAGACACTCCGACAGGGCTACGGAAACACCATATATTTT
clone size: once; V gene: TRBV7-9; D gene: TRBD2; J gene: TRBJ2-1; CDR3 protein: CASSPLSGLADNEQFF; CDR3 DNA: TGTGCCAGCAGCCCACTCTCGGGACTAGCCGACAATGAGCAGTTCTTC
clone size: NA; V gene: TRBV23-1; D gene: NA; J gene: TRBJ1-1; CDR3 protein: CASRQGDFSMNTEAFF; CDR3 DNA: TGCGCCAGCAGGCAGGGTGATTTCAGCATGAACACTGAAGCTTTCTTT
clone size: once; V gene: TRBV19; D gene: TRBD1; J gene: TRBJ1-5; CDR3 protein: CASSIIGQGGLQPQHF; CDR3 DNA: TGTGCCAGTAGTATTATAGGACAGGGGGGGCTACAGCCCCAGCATTTT
clone size: NA; V gene: TRBV15; D gene: NA; J gene: TRBJ1-2; CDR3 protein: CATSTLLRGIYGYTF; CDR3 DNA: TGTGCCACCAGCACCCTCCTGCGGGGGATCTATGGCTACACCTTC
clone size: NA; V gene: TRBV7-9; D gene: NA; J gene: TRBJ2-3; CDR3 protein: CASSLQGTDTQYF; CDR3 DNA: TGTGCCAGCAGCTTACAGGGCACAGATACGCAGTATTTT
clone size: NA; V gene: TRBV7-6; D gene: TRBD1; J gene: TRBJ1-1; CDR3 protein: CASSLVSPGQGAEAFF; CDR3 DNA: TGTGCCAGCAGCTTAGTATCGCCGGGACAGGGGGCTGAAGCTTTCTTT
clone size: once; V gene: TRBV25-1; D gene: NA; J gene: TRBJ1-2; CDR3 protein: CASSVGGVETYGYTF; CDR3 DNA: TGTGCCAGCAGTGTTGGGGGGGTCGAGACCTATGGCTACACCTTC
clone size: NA; V gene: TRBV4-1; D gene: NA; J gene: TRBJ1-6; CDR3 protein: CASSQEQIDSNYNSPLHF; CDR3 DNA: TGCGCCAGCAGCCAAGAACAGATCGACAGTAACTATAATTCACCCCTCCACTTT
clone size: NA; V gene: TRBV5-1; D gene: NA; J gene: TRBJ1-5; CDR3 protein: CASSLSENQPQHF; CDR3 DNA: TGCGCCAGCAGCTTGTCAGAAAATCAGCCCCAGCATTTT
clone size: NA; V gene: TRBV7-9; D gene: NA; J gene: TRBJ1-4; CDR3 protein: CASSLEVAKLFF; CDR3 DNA: TGTGCCAGCAGCTTAGAAGTCGCGAAACTGTTTTTT
clone size: NA; V gene: TRBV5-6; D gene: NA; J gene: TRBJ1-6; CDR3 protein: CASSLYLDSPLHF; CDR3 DNA: TGTGCCAGCAGCCTATACTTGGATTCACCCCTCCACTTT
clone size: NA; V gene: TRBV9; D gene: NA; J gene: TRBJ2-2; CDR3 protein: CASSPVSRGGELFF; CDR3 DNA: TGTGCCAGCAGCCCGGTTAGCCGGGGCGGGGAGCTGTTTTTT
clone size: NA; V gene: TRBV5-4; D gene: NA; J gene: TRBJ2-2; CDR3 protein: CASSFVNTGELFF; CDR3 DNA: TGTGCCAGCAGCTTCGTGAACACCGGGGAGCTGTTTTTT
clone size: once; V gene: TRBV13; D gene: NA; J gene: TRBJ1-4; CDR3 protein: CASSSSGRSGAEKLFF; CDR3 DNA: TGTGCCAGCAGCTCCTCTGGGAGGTCAGGAGCTGAAAAACTGTTTTTT